This TCR beta chain came from a study of vaccination and CD4 T cells after COVID-19. Notes on this clonotype: Its antigen is unidentified.

Looked up from germline, CDR1 is MNHNS and CDR2 is SASEGT. The ends lost 5 bases at V and 0 bases at J; junction bases unmatched: 4. This CDR3 is built from 16 residues. Cultured CD4+ T cells had their DNA profiled by the Oncomine TCR Beta short-read assay. TCRdb reprocessed the PCR reads with MiXCR, giving one entry per CDR3 protein. The table includes around 26,000 distinct CDR3 sequences, around three fifths detected once. Indicated treatment: approximately nine-day PBMC culture with coronavirus spike peptide pools or control peptides (ViraFEST assay). First, ViraFEST expanded antigen-specific T cells with peptide pools, and next it sequenced the TCRs.

The sample was CD4+ T cells from blood, cultured in vitro. The receptor was derived from a human donor who had recovered from COVID-19. This chain joins TRBV6-1 and TRBJ2-2; 9 bases line up with TRBD2. CDR3: CASSRGLATNTGELFF. The CDR3 coding sequence is TGTGCCAGCAGTCGTGGACTAGCGACGAACACCGGGGAGCTGTTTTTT.